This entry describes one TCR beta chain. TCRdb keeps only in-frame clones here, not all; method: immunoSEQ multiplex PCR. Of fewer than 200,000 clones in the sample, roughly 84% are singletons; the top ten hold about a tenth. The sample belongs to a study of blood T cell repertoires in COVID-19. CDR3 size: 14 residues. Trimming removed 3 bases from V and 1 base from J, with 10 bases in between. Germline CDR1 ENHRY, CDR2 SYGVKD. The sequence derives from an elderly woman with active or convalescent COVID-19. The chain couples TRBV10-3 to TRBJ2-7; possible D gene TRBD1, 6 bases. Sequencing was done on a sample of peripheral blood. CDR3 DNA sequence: TGTGCCATCAGTGATCTACAGGGTTCCTACGAGCAGTACTTC. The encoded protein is CAISDLQGSYEQYF.